This is a list of T cell receptor beta chains from one sample in a study of post-analysis software for immune sequencing data. TCRdb analysed the PCR reads with MiXCR anew, one entry per CDR3 protein. The table shows 600,000 to 750,000 distinct CDR3 sequences, with approximately 59% occurring only once. Sample: blood. Receptor source: a girl aged 2 to 10 with multiple sclerosis. Each CDR3 is given with its conserved first and last residue. Fields, in order: J gene, clone size, D gene, V gene, CDR3 protein, CDR3 DNA. The D gene is left open where the match is weak. Size is omitted from some rows. Given values are once, few, many or a class for expanded clones.

J: TRBJ2-5; size: NA; D: NA; V: TRBV3-1; CDR3: CASSQNPVTQYF; DNA: TGTGCCAGCAGCCAAAACCCCGTGACCCAGTACTTC
J: TRBJ2-1; size: NA; D: NA; V: TRBV6-5; CDR3: CASRGGSLGSEQFF; DNA: TGTGCCAGCAGAGGGGGGAGTTTAGGGAGTGAGCAGTTCTTC
J: TRBJ1-4; size: NA; D: TRBD1; V: TRBV7-8; CDR3: CASSFGQGREKLFF; DNA: TGTGCCAGCAGCTTTGGACAGGGCCGTGAAAAACTGTTTTTT
J: TRBJ2-1; size: NA; D: TRBD1; V: TRBV12-3/TRBV12-4; CDR3: CASSLGTGGVGDEQFF; DNA: TGTGCCAGCAGTCTCGGGACAGGGGGCGTGGGTGATGAGCAGTTCTTC
J: TRBJ2-1; size: NA; D: TRBD2; V: TRBV9; CDR3: CASSADRDYSDDEQFF; DNA: TGTGCCAGCAGCGCCGACCGGGACTACTCCGACGATGAGCAGTTCTTC
J: TRBJ2-5; size: NA; D: NA; V: TRBV29-1; CDR3: CSVDREGSETQYF; DNA: TGCAGCGTCGACAGGGAGGGCTCGGAGACCCAGTACTTC
J: TRBJ2-7; size: NA; D: NA; V: TRBV11-1; CDR3: CASSQGRRTSYNEQYF; DNA: TGTGCCAGCAGTCAGGGGCGGAGAACCTCCTACAATGAGCAGTACTTC
J: TRBJ1-2; size: NA; D: NA; V: TRBV4-2; CDR3: CASSQAGLSDILNYGYTF; DNA: TGTGCCAGCAGCCAAGCGGGACTATCAGATATCCTCAACTATGGCTACACCTTC
J: TRBJ1-1; size: NA; D: NA; V: TRBV12-3/TRBV12-4; CDR3: CASSLGYEAFF; DNA: TGTGCCAGCAGTTTGGGGTATGAAGCTTTCTTT
J: TRBJ2-5; size: NA; D: NA; V: TRBV20-1; CDR3: CSACPLVGETQYF; DNA: TGCAGTGCCTGCCCACTAGTCGGAGAGACCCAGTACTTC
J: TRBJ2-1; size: NA; D: TRBD2; V: TRBV6-1; CDR3: CASSGTSGIYNEQFF; DNA: TGTGCCAGCAGTGGAACTAGCGGGATTTACAATGAGCAGTTCTTC
J: TRBJ2-1; size: NA; D: NA; V: TRBV7-2; CDR3: CASSLQKGRGEQFF; DNA: TGTGCCAGCAGCTTACAAAAGGGCCGGGGTGAGCAGTTCTTC
J: TRBJ2-3; size: NA; D: NA; V: TRBV13; CDR3: CASSSTPHERLTDTQYF; DNA: TGTGCCAGCAGCTCCACACCCCATGAACGTCTTACAGATACGCAGTATTTT
J: TRBJ2-7; size: NA; D: NA; V: TRBV20-1; CDR3: CSASPGAGYEQYF; DNA: TGCAGTGCTTCGCCGGGCGCGGGTTACGAGCAGTACTTC
J: TRBJ2-3; size: NA; D: NA; V: TRBV4-3; CDR3: CASSQDMGTHRDTQYF; DNA: TGCGCCAGCAGCCAAGATATGGGGACCCACCGGGATACGCAGTATTTT
J: TRBJ2-1; size: many; D: NA; V: TRBV5-6; CDR3: CASTLDRDYNEQFF; DNA: TGTGCCAGCACCTTGGACCGGGACTACAATGAGCAGTTCTTC
J: TRBJ1-3; size: few; D: NA; V: TRBV20-1; CDR3: CSARQQRSGNTIYF; DNA: TGCAGTGCTAGACAACAGCGCTCTGGAAACACCATATATTTT
J: TRBJ2-7; size: NA; D: TRBD1; V: TRBV4-1; CDR3: CASSQGTDRGQPYEQYF; DNA: TGCGCCAGCAGCCAGGGTACCGACAGGGGGCAGCCCTACGAGCAGTACTTC